The 8 T cell receptor beta chains below come from one sample, sequenced in a study of monozygotic twins with inflammatory bowel disease. After re-calling the 5' RACE reads, TCRdb lists one entry per CDR3 protein, DNA absent. In total, the table holds 300,000 to 350,000 distinct CDR3 sequences. Specimen: blood. The receptor set was obtained from a human donor with ulcerative colitis or Crohn's disease, or a healthy co-twin of an affected twin (not recorded which).

This sequence joins TRBV28 and TRBJ1-5; TCRdb lists TRBD1, though no DNA is available to test this call. This CDR3 region has 17 residues. Germline V gene sequence: CDR1 MDHEN, CDR2 SYDVKM. The CDR3 here is CASSSVGGENSNQPQHF.

The V call is TRBV4-3, the J call TRBJ1-4. This CDR3 contains 19 residues. From germline, CDR1 is LGHNA and CDR2 YSLEER. The CDR3 here is CASSQGPKYPPDSNEKLFF.

This chain links TRBV20-1 with TRBJ1-2; TCRdb selects TRBD1, and the lack of DNA leaves this call unchecked. The CDR3 is 15 amino acids. Germline-derived CDR1 and CDR2 are DFQATT and SNEGSKA (reference sequence). This CDR3 reads CSVKCKRGQFYGYTF.

This rearrangement joins TRBV29-1 to TRBJ2-5; TCRdb names TRBD2, which stays unverified in the absence of DNA. The CDR3 contains 14 residues. CDR1 SQVTM and CDR2 ANQGSEA come from the germline V gene. The CDR3 sequence: CSENLRGDWETQYF.

This chain joins TRBV10-1 and TRBJ1-1. This CDR3 spans 15 amino acids. Germline V gene lookup returns CDR1 WNHNN and CDR2 SYGVQD (reference sequence). The CDR3 reads CASSDPRGANTEAFF.

The gene calls are TRBV3-1 and TRBJ2-7. CDR1 and CDR2 (germline): LGHDT, YNNKEL (reference sequence). The CDR3 length is 14 residues. The CDR3 sequence is CASRPNPGIYEQYF.

This sequence joins TRBV6-5 and TRBJ1-1. The CDR3 extends over 15 amino acids. Germline values: CDR1 MNHEY, CDR2 SVGAGI. CDR3 residues: CASSFATGLTTEAFF.

J is TRBJ1-1 and V is TRBV10-3; with no DNA, the TCRdb D assignment of TRBD1 cannot be verified. In germline, CDR1 is ENHRY, CDR2 SYGVKD. The CDR3 length is 14 residues. The CDR3 loop reads CAIKGGSMNTEAFF.